The 25 T cell receptor beta chains given below trace back to one sample, sequenced in a study of T cell repertoires in cytomegalovirus infection. TCRdb reprocessed the reads with MiXCR, giving one entry per CDR3 protein. Counted here are 640,000 or so distinct CDR3 sequences, around 32% occurring once; the ten biggest clones make up 15% to 20%. The antigens these receptors bind are not known. The sequencing used cultured PBMCs, collected from culture after CMV antigen stimulation. These TCRs come from a human donor in good health (CMV status not recorded). Some clones in this sample may be carry-over from other donors' samples.

This clonotype has a count of ten or more. V is TRBV12-3 or TRBV12-4 and J is TRBJ1-1, with TRBD1 identical over 7 bases. The CDR3 runs to 15 residues. Losses at the gene ends were 7 bases for V and 3 bases for J; bases not matched to a gene: 11. This CDR3 is CASTPRGRPDTEAFF. The CDR3 bases are TGTGCCAGCACCCCGAGGGGGCGGCCGGACACTGAAGCTTTCTTT.

This clonotype occurred a few times. The gene calls are TRBV5-4 and TRBJ2-1; 15 bases agree with TRBD2. The CDR3 covers 16 residues. The germline V gene has CDR1 SGHNT and CDR2 YYREEE (reference sequence). Trimming took 4 bases from V and 7 from J; bases not matched to a gene: 6. CDR3: CASSLGLAGGQNEQFF. The CDR3 bases are TGTGCCAGCAGCCTGGGACTAGCGGGAGGACAAAATGAGCAGTTCTTC.

This chain links TRBV7-2 with TRBJ2-7; maybe TRBD2 (6 bases). The CDR3 totals 13 residues. Germline CDR1 and CDR2: SGHTA and FQGNSA. Trimming stripped 5 bases from V and 0 bases from J, with 8 bases between. The CDR3 nucleotides read TGTGCCAGCAGCGGTAGCGGCTCCTACGAGCAGTACTTC. Translating gives CASSGSGSYEQYF.

The gene calls are TRBV2 and TRBJ2-6; weak D call: TRBD2 (5 bases). Per the germline V gene, CDR1 is SNHLY and CDR2 is FYNNEI. Trimming stripped 3 bases from V and 0 bases from J, with 12 bases between. The CDR3 covers 17 residues. CDR3 DNA sequence: TGTGCCAGCAGTGAGGGTGGGAGAGGCTCTGGGGCCAACGTCCTGACTTTC. This sequence encodes CASSEGGRGSGANVLTF.

Many counts were recorded for this clonotype. The genes are TRBV7-2 and TRBJ2-7; 12 nucleotides align to TRBD2. V lost 4 bases to trimming and J lost 3 bases; unmatched junction nucleotides: 7. The CDR3 runs to 16 residues. From germline, CDR1 is SGHTA and CDR2 FQGNSA. In DNA form, the CDR3 reads TGTGCCAGCAGCTCTAGACTAGCGGGAGAGGTCTACGAGCAGTACTTC. Translated, it gives CASSSRLAGEVYEQYF.

The chain has TRBV7-6 and TRBJ1-2, with TRBD1 matching over 7 bases. V dropped 1 base and J dropped 8; count of bases not matched to a gene: 7. The CDR3 contains 14 residues. Germline CDR1 reads SGHVS; CDR2 reads FNYEAQ. CDR3 residues: CASSLGGTEGGYTF. Written as DNA, the CDR3 is TGTGCCAGCAGCTTAGGTGGGACAGAGGGAGGCTACACCTTC.

J is TRBJ1-5 and V is TRBV19, with 10 bases lining up with TRBD1. The germline V gene has CDR1 LNHDA and CDR2 SQIVND (reference sequence). CDR3 length equals 17 residues. V lost 5 bases, J lost 5 bases, and 12 bases stayed unmatched. CDR3 in amino acids: CASSELGTGVNHQPQHF. The CDR3 DNA follows: TGTGCCAGTAGTGAATTGGGGACAGGGGTGAACCATCAGCCCCAGCATTTT.

Points on this clonotype: Given a much more abundant clone one base away, this may be a read error. V usage is TRBV7-9 and J usage is TRBJ2-2; 10 bases fit TRBD2. Germline V gene lookup returns CDR1 SEHNR and CDR2 FQNEAQ (reference sequence). The CDR3 loop spans 15 amino acids. The DNA for the CDR3 is TGTGCTAGCAGCCGAGCGGGAGGGCCGAAAATGGAGCTGTTTTTT. This codes for CASSRAGGPKMELFF. Looking up the rest from reference TRBV7-9 and TRBJ2-2 gives the full variable domain: DTGVSQNPRHKITKRGQNVTFRCDPISEHNRLYWYRQTLGQGPEFLTYFQNEAQLEKSRLLSDRFSAERPKGSFSTLEIQRTEQGDSAMYLCASSRAGGPKMELFFGEGSRLTVL.

This chain links TRBV7-8 with TRBJ2-7; 7 bases align to TRBD1. The CDR3 runs to 14 residues. V dropped 5 bases and J dropped 3; count of bases not matched to a gene: 7. The germline gives CDR1 SGHVS, CDR2 FQNEAQ. The CDR3, as DNA: TGTGCCAGCAGCAACGAACACAGGGGCTACGAGCAGTACTTC. Its protein product is CASSNEHRGYEQYF.

This CDR3 is CAISESWDYGYTF. The CDR3 nucleotides are TGTGCCATCAGTGAGTCTTGGGACTATGGCTACACCTTC. The rearrangement joins TRBV10-3 to TRBJ1-2; no firm D call. Germline V lookup: CDR1 ENHRY, CDR2 SYGVKD. The CDR3 is 13 residues long. V lost 0 bases and J 3 bases, leaving 5 bases between the germline ends.

The chain is built from TRBV7-9 and TRBJ2-2, with unresolved D. With 6 bases removed from V and 6 bases from J, the gap between germline ends came to 2 bases. The CDR3 is 10 residues long. CDR1 is SEHNR, CDR2 FQNEAQ, per germline (reference sequence). Written as DNA, the CDR3 is TGTGCCAGCAGTCCCGGGGAGCTGTTTTTT. Translation: CASSPGELFF.

This sequence joins TRBV19 and TRBJ1-5, with TRBD1 as a possible D gene (6 bases). Germline CDR1 is LNHDA and CDR2 is SQIVND (reference sequence). V lost 7 bases and J 5 bases, leaving 18 bases between the germline ends. The CDR3 length is 15 residues. CDR3 in amino acids: CASTPGTKGDQPQHF. As DNA, the CDR3 is TGTGCCAGTACCCCAGGGACAAAAGGGGATCAGCCCCAGCATTTT.

This clonotype appeared a few times. The chain has TRBV7-6 and TRBJ2-3; 9 bases match TRBD2. Germline trimming cut 5 bases from V and 2 bases from J; bases unmatched to any gene: 5. The CDR3 sequence is 15 residues long. Germline-derived CDR1 and CDR2 are SGHVS and FNYEAQ. The CDR3 DNA sequence: TGTGCCAGCAGCCGCGGGGGGGGAGCCACAGATACGCAGTATTTT. Translation: CASSRGGGATDTQYF.

The chain links TRBV5-1 to TRBJ1-4; D remains ambiguous. Germline CDR1 SGHRS, CDR2 YFSETQ. V lost 0 bases, J lost 4 bases, and 16 bases lay in between. This CDR3 comprises 17 residues. The chain's CDR3 is CASSLEPGSHINEKLFF. The CDR3 DNA follows: TGCGCCAGCAGCTTGGAGCCGGGGTCCCACATTAATGAAAAACTGTTTTTT.

The J gene is TRBJ1-6, the V gene TRBV10-3, with 7 bases matching TRBD1. The CDR3 is 14 residues long. The V gene end was trimmed by 5 bases and the J gene end by 14 bases; junction bases not matched to a gene: 12. Germline CDR1 and CDR2: ENHRY and SYGVKD. This CDR3 reads CAISTTGSSWTLHF. The CDR3 nucleotides are TGTGCCATCAGTACGACAGGGAGCTCTTGGACCCTCCACTTT.

This clonotype has more than one count but fewer than ten. V usage is TRBV11-2 and J usage is TRBJ1-1, with TRBD1 identical over 8 bases. Germline values: CDR1 SGHAT, CDR2 FQNNGV. The CDR3 is 15 residues long. Losses at the gene ends were 1 base for V and 4 bases for J; bases not matched to a gene: 5. The CDR3 coding sequence is TGTGCCAGCAGCTTAGTGGACAGGGCCATCACTGAAGCTTTCTTT. Residues: CASSLVDRAITEAFF.

This rearrangement joins TRBV20-1 to TRBJ2-1, with D maybe TRBD2 (5 bases). The CDR3 contains 18 residues. From germline, CDR1 is DFQATT and CDR2 SNEGSKA (reference sequence). The V and J ends lost 5 bases and 4 bases respectively, with 27 bases between them. The CDR3 region is CSAEGDLTRSGAYNEQFF. CDR3 nucleotides: TGCAGTGCTGAAGGAGACCTTACTAGATCAGGCGCGTACAATGAGCAGTTCTTC.

The rearrangement joins TRBV12-3 or TRBV12-4 to TRBJ2-1; possibly TRBD1 or TRBD2 for D (6 bases each). The CDR3 is made up of 16 amino acids. Trimming cost V 5 bases and J 4 bases, with 18 bases left between them. CDR3 bases: TGTGCCAGCAGTCCCCGGGGGCTAGCCCTATACAATGAGCAGTTCTTC. It is translated as CASSPRGLALYNEQFF.

This clonotype was detected many times. The rearrangement uses TRBV7-2 and TRBJ1-5; no clear D gene. Germline CDR1 SGHTA, CDR2 FQGNSA. Trimming removed 6 bases at V and 9 bases at J, with 15 bases between. This CDR3 is built from 13 residues. Here the CDR3 reads CASREGQKGPQHF. For the CDR3, the DNA is TGTGCCAGCAGAGAGGGCCAAAAAGGGCCCCAGCATTTT.

This clonotype occurred many times. The CDR3 DNA sequence: TGTGCCAGCAGCTCCTTTAGCGGCGAGCAGTACTTC. Amino acids: CASSSFSGEQYF. The rearrangement joins TRBV7-8 to TRBJ2-7; D is perhaps TRBD2 (6 bases). Germline assignment: CDR1 SGHVS and CDR2 FQNEAQ. The CDR3 totals 12 residues. Trimming left V 4 bases short and J 6 bases short, with 10 bases between.

The rearrangement links TRBV2 to TRBJ2-7; 7 nucleotides agree with TRBD1. CDR3 length equals 14 residues. The germline CDR1 and CDR2 sequences are SNHLY and FYNNEI. Trimming at V came to 7 bases and at J to 4 bases, leaving 10 bases not matched to a gene. The CDR3, as DNA: TGTGCCAGCAACAACCCCGGGACAGCTTACGAGCAGTACTTC. This translates into CASNNPGTAYEQYF.

This clonotype turned up a few times. The V call is TRBV4-3, the J call TRBJ1-3; possible D gene TRBD1, 5 bases. The CDR3 has 15 residues. CDR1 and CDR2 (germline): LGHNA, YSLEER. Trimming took off 0 bases at V and 4 bases at J, with 10 bases between the two ends. The CDR3: CASSQDTGQGNTIYF. In nucleotides, the CDR3 is TGCGCCAGCAGCCAAGATACGGGGCAGGGAAACACCATATATTTT.

The chain uses TRBV7-6 and TRBJ2-1; possibly TRBD1 for D (6 bases). Trimming removed 3 bases from V and 4 bases from J, with 13 bases in between. The CDR3 length is 15 residues. Per the germline V gene, CDR1 is SGHVS and CDR2 is FNYEAQ. The DNA of the CDR3 is TGTGCCAGCAGCTTTGGGGGCCCTCAATACAATGAGCAGTTCTTC. This gives the protein CASSFGGPQYNEQFF.

This chain uses TRBV12-3 or TRBV12-4 with TRBJ1-3; a possible D gene is TRBD1 (5 bases). The CDR3 spans 15 residues. The V gene lost 6 bases and the J gene lost 0 bases, with 12 bases spanning the gap. The chain's CDR3 is CASRKGADSGNTIYF. CDR3 bases: TGTGCCAGCAGAAAAGGGGCCGACTCTGGAAACACCATATATTTT.

This chain connects TRBV6-2 or TRBV6-3 to TRBJ2-7; 9 bases agree with TRBD1. Germline lookup yields CDR1 MNHEY and CDR2 SVGEGT. With V trimmed by 6 bases and J by 5 bases, 11 bases remained unmatched. The CDR3 sequence is 15 residues long. The CDR3 protein is CASRPDRGVRHEQYF. In nucleotides, the CDR3 is TGTGCCAGCAGACCCGACAGGGGGGTACGTCACGAGCAGTACTTC.